A selection of T cell receptor beta chains follows, all from one sample in a study of vaccination and CD4 T cells after COVID-19. TCRdb re-derived calls from the PCR reads in MiXCR, one entry per CDR3 protein. The top ten clones hold 4% to 5.5% of a sample with approximately 26,000 distinct CDR3 sequences, around three fifths of them seen once. These receptors are not linked to any known antigen. The sample taken for sequencing was CD4+ T cells from blood, cultured in vitro. Receptors originate from a human donor who had recovered from COVID-19. The CDR3 runs from the conserved cysteine through the conserved F or W. The order of the fields is V gene, clone size, D gene, J gene, CDR3 protein, CDR3 DNA. A D gene is named only where the DNA matches it firmly. Clone size is shown for a subset of rows, as once, few, many or a class of expanded clone.

>TRBV28|NA|NA|TRBJ2-2
CASGTANTGELFF
TGTGCCAGTGGGACGGCGAACACCGGGGAGCTGTTTTTT
>TRBV7-9|NA|TRBD2|TRBJ2-2
CASSLPSLTSGANTGELFF
TGTGCCAGCAGCTTGCCCTCTCTGACTAGCGGGGCAAACACCGGGGAGCTGTTTTTT
>TRBV6-1|NA|NA|TRBJ2-2
CASSRGTGELFF
TGTGCCAGCAGTCGGGGGACCGGGGAGCTGTTTTTT
>TRBV7-2|few|TRBD1|TRBJ1-5
CASSVAGGGQPQHF
TGTGCCAGCAGCGTAGCAGGGGGGGGTCAGCCCCAGCATTTT
>TRBV30|NA|NA|TRBJ2-2
CARARPNTGELFF
TGTGCCCGGGCGCGACCGAACACCGGGGAGCTGTTTTTT
>TRBV7-2|NA|TRBD1|TRBJ1-2
CASSLAAGQGAAGYTF
TGTGCCAGCAGCTTAGCGGCTGGACAGGGGGCTGCTGGCTACACCTTC
>TRBV7-6|NA|NA|TRBJ2-5
CASSSDPRFETQYF
TGTGCTAGCAGTAGCGATCCGAGGTTTGAGACCCAGTACTTC
>TRBV19|NA|NA|TRBJ2-2
CASSISPAELFF
TGTGCCAGTAGTATCAGTCCCGCGGAGCTGTTTTTT
>TRBV28|once|NA|TRBJ1-2
CASSLDPQRYGYTF
TGTGCCAGCAGCCTGGATCCCCAAAGGTATGGCTACACCTTC
>TRBV5-4|NA|TRBD2|TRBJ2-7
CASSLAGGRSYEQYF
TGTGCCAGCAGCTTGGCGGGGGGTAGATCCTACGAGCAGTACTTC
>TRBV15|NA|TRBD1|TRBJ1-1
CATSRQVQGAGGAFF
TGTGCCACCAGCAGACAAGTACAGGGGGCGGGGGGGGCTTTCTTT
>TRBV20-1|NA|NA|TRBJ2-5
CSARDRVLGGETQYF
TGCAGTGCTAGAGATCGTGTACTCGGGGGAGAGACCCAGTACTTC
>TRBV20-1|NA|NA|TRBJ1-1
CSARDGAMNTEAFF
TGCAGTGCTAGAGATGGGGCGATGAACACTGAAGCTTTCTTT
>TRBV6-1|NA|NA|TRBJ1-1
CASRGWDPGDEAFF
TGTGCCAGCAGGGGGTGGGACCCCGGGGACGAAGCTTTCTTT
>TRBV7-9|few|NA|TRBJ1-2
CASSSRDLGF
TGTGCCAGCAGCTCCCGGGACCTCGGTTTC
>TRBV27|NA|TRBD2|TRBJ2-1
CASSEGLAGAGKVNEQFF
TGTGCCAGCAGCGAGGGACTAGCGGGAGCTGGTAAAGTTAATGAGCAGTTCTTC
>TRBV6-1|few|NA|TRBJ2-5
CASSPIQAPRSQETQYF
TGTGCCAGCAGCCCCATACAGGCTCCGAGGAGTCAAGAGACCCAGTACTTC
>TRBV6-5|NA|NA|TRBJ1-5
CASSYSSGQPQHF
TGTGCCAGCAGTTATTCCTCGGGTCAGCCCCAGCATTTT
>TRBV24-1|NA|TRBD2|TRBJ2-1
CATSDKLAGSYNEQFF
TGTGCCACCAGTGACAAACTAGCGGGCTCCTACAATGAGCAGTTCTTC
>TRBV7-2|NA|NA|TRBJ2-7
CASSLLAIRSNRAYEQYF
TGTGCCAGCAGCTTACTAGCGATCCGGAGTAATCGTGCCTACGAGCAGTACTTC
>TRBV28|NA|NA|TRBJ2-7
CASSPPPRGRQYF
TGTGCCAGCAGTCCGCCCCCCCGGGGACGCCAGTACTTC
>TRBV19|few|NA|TRBJ1-5
CASRPGLWGNQPQHF
TGTGCCAGTAGGCCGGGACTTTGGGGCAATCAGCCCCAGCATTTT
>TRBV24-1|NA|NA|TRBJ1-5
CATSDFKGNSNQPQHF
TGTGCCACCAGTGATTTCAAGGGAAATAGCAATCAGCCCCAGCATTTT
>TRBV24-1|NA|NA|TRBJ1-3
CATITRATHSGNTIYF
TGTGCCACCATTACCAGGGCTACTCACTCTGGAAACACCATATATTTT
>TRBV30|NA|NA|TRBJ1-5
CAWSSPGGLYSNQPQHF
TGTGCCTGGAGTTCCCCTGGGGGACTTTATAGCAATCAGCCCCAGCATTTT
>TRBV7-8|NA|NA|TRBJ2-5
CASSLRWGGIAETQYF
TGTGCCAGCAGCTTACGTTGGGGAGGTATCGCCGAGACCCAGTACTTC
>TRBV7-2|NA|TRBD1|TRBJ1-5
CASSAGTGSNQPQHF
TGTGCCAGCAGCGCGGGGACAGGGAGCAATCAGCCCCAGCATTTT
>TRBV7-8|NA|NA|TRBJ2-2
CASSLPRGGPGELFF
TGTGCCAGCAGCTTACCCAGGGGAGGTCCCGGGGAGCTGTTTTTT
>TRBV28|NA|TRBD1|TRBJ2-7
CASRFQDRVYEQYF
TGTGCCAGCAGATTCCAGGACAGGGTTTACGAGCAGTACTTC
>TRBV6-1|NA|NA|TRBJ1-6
CASWQGWNNSPLHF
TGTGCCAGCTGGCAGGGCTGGAATAATTCACCCCTCCACTTT
>TRBV27|NA|NA|TRBJ2-7
CASSLRTATYEQYF
TGTGCCAGCAGTCTAAGGACGGCAACCTACGAGCAGTACTTC
>TRBV18|once|NA|TRBJ2-5
CASSRGLLKETQYF
TGTGCCAGCTCACGGGGTCTCTTGAAAGAGACCCAGTACTTC
>TRBV27|few|TRBD1|TRBJ2-7
CASSGGRGLVEQYF
TGTGCCAGTTCCGGGGGCAGGGGGCTTGTCGAGCAGTACTTC
>TRBV28|NA|NA|TRBJ2-1
CASSLQQGYNEQFF
TGTGCCAGCAGTTTACAACAAGGGTACAATGAGCAGTTCTTC
>TRBV24-1|NA|NA|TRBJ1-3
CATSDPGRPDGNTIYF
TGTGCCACCAGTGATCCAGGACGCCCGGACGGAAACACCATATATTTT